This T cell receptor (beta chain) was profiled in a study of cytomegalovirus exposure and HLA in healthy donors. This clone turned up a few times. 60 Vbeta and 13 Jbeta primers were used in PCR. Sequencing used immunoSEQ multiplex PCR; TCRdb keeps in-frame clones, though not all of them. The sample carries about 100,000 clones, about four fifths recorded once. The junction had 6 bases not matched to a gene; V was cut back by 5 bases and J by 4 bases. Looked up from germline, CDR1 is PRHDT and CDR2 is FYEKMQ (reference sequence). The CDR3 runs 15 residues. Sequenced: PBMCs. This sequence was found in a female donor in good health and CMV-seropositive. The rearrangement links TRBV13 to TRBJ2-7; TRBD2 aligns across 12 bases. The CDR3 DNA is TGTGCCAGCAGCCCCACTAGCGGGGGGCTGTACGAGCAGTACTTC. This encodes CASSPTSGGLYEQYF.